Given below is one T cell receptor (beta chain) in context. What it binds is unknown. The authors produced TCR alpha and TCR beta cDNA libraries with sample barcodes and UMIs by 5'RACE using constant-segment primers. A single record per CDR3 protein comes from TCRdb applying MiXCR to the 5' RACE reads. The sample holds some 250,000 distinct CDR3 sequences, roughly 18% seen once. This sample was included in a study of T-cell memory formation after mild COVID-19. Looking at the study overall: TCR clusters largely stayed donor specific. The study's findings and limits: Contracting clones localized mainly to CM and EM when CD4+ and mainly to EMRA when CD8+. The authors did not confirm SARS-CoV-2 specificity of second-wave clones peaking day 37.

V lost 3 bases, J lost 5 bases, and 13 bases lay in between. The germline CDR1 and CDR2 sequences are MGHRA and YSYEKL. The length of the CDR3 is 14 residues. Sequenced sample: PBMCs or a T cell subset sorted from them (not recorded which). This TCR came from a man aged 18-30 years who had mild COVID-19 (a few samples of this study predate the infection). Cell type and time point are not known. The rearrangement uses TRBV4-1 and TRBJ1-1, with D perhaps matching TRBD1 (5 bases). CDR3 sequence (DNA): TGCGCCAGCAGCCATTTGGGGGTAGGAACTGAAGCTTTCTTT. It yields the protein CASSHLGVGTEAFF.